The 20 T cell receptor beta chains below come from one sample, sequenced in a study of PD-L1 blockade in urothelial cancer. The time point is: pretreatment peripheral blood. The table came from immunoSEQ multiplex PCR; TCRdb's copy has only in-frame clones and leaves some out. The profile shows 70,000 to 80,000 clones, around four fifths of them singletons. Here the sequenced sample was PBMCs, taken around atezolizumab (anti-PD-L1) treatment. The receptors here all came from a man between 35 and 55 years old with urothelial cancer.

The V and J genes are TRBV19 and TRBJ1-2; unclear D gene. From germline, CDR1 is LNHDA and CDR2 SQIVND (reference sequence). The CDR3 extends over 14 amino acids. Deletions cut 5 bases from V and 0 bases from J, with 10 bases between. The CDR3 nucleotides are TGTGCCAGTAGTCCAGGTGCTACTAACTATGGCTACACCTTC. Protein sequence: CASSPGATNYGYTF.

The chain couples TRBV19 to TRBJ2-5; 15 bases fit TRBD2. The CDR3 is 16 amino acids. Per the germline V gene, CDR1 is LNHDA and CDR2 is SQIVND (reference sequence). V lost 6 bases to trimming and J lost 5 bases; unmatched junction nucleotides: 7. CDR3: CASSIPGTSGRETQYF. CDR3 nucleotides: TGTGCCAGTAGCATCCCCGGGACTAGCGGGAGGGAGACCCAGTACTTC. Using reference TRBV19 and TRBJ2-5 for the parts outside the CDR3, the full variable domain is DGGITQSPKYLFRKEGQNVTLSCEQNLNHDAMYWYRQDPGQGLRLIYYSQIVNDFQKGDIAEGYSVSREKKESFPLTVTSAQKNPTAFYLCASSIPGTSGRETQYFGPGTRLLVL.

J is TRBJ1-1 and V is TRBV5-1; D call uncertain. V was clipped by 1 base and J by 0 bases, with 4 bases between them. Germline V CDR1 and CDR2: SGHRS, YFSETQ. CDR3 length equals 13 residues. As DNA, the CDR3 is TGCGCCAGCAGCTTGCGGGTGAACACTGAAGCTTTCTTT. Its protein product is CASSLRVNTEAFF.

This chain connects TRBV11-3 to TRBJ2-7; D is possibly TRBD2 (7 bases). Trimming removed 1 base from V and 6 bases from J, with 10 bases in between. Germline CDR1 is SGHNT and CDR2 is YENEEA. CDR3 length: 13 residues. This chain's CDR3 is CASSLVRGAEQYF. The CDR3 nucleotides read TGTGCCAGCAGCTTAGTTCGGGGGGCCGAGCAGTACTTC. The full variable domain, its missing parts supplied by reference TRBV11-3 and TRBJ2-7, is EAGVVQSPRYKIIEKKQPVAFWCNPISGHNTLYWYLQNLGQGPELLIRYENEEAVDDSQLPKDRFSAERLKGVDSTLKIQPAELGDSAVYLCASSLVRGAEQYFGPGTRLTVT.

V gene TRBV6-5 combines with J gene TRBJ1-3, with D possibly being TRBD1 (5 bases). Germline V CDR1 and CDR2: MNHEY, SVGAGI. This CDR3 region has 14 residues. V shed 6 bases and J shed 2 bases, with 11 bases lying between them. The CDR3 loop reads CASSFRGAGNTIYF. The DNA for the CDR3 is TGTGCCAGCAGCTTCCGGGGGGCTGGAAACACCATATATTTT.

This sequence joins TRBV4-1 and TRBJ2-5; 14 bases map to TRBD2. Germline V CDR1 and CDR2: MGHRA, YSYEKL. V was clipped by 5 bases and J by 5 bases; unmatched bases: 7. The CDR3 length is 16 residues. The CDR3 nucleotides read TGCGCCAGCAGCAGACTAGCGGGAGGGTTTGTGGAGACCCAGTACTTC. Translation: CASSRLAGGFVETQYF.

The genes are TRBV7-2 and TRBJ2-3, with 12 bases fitting TRBD2. Germline V CDR1 and CDR2: SGHTA, FQGNSA. This CDR3 region has 16 residues. After removal of 1 base from V and 5 bases from J, the junction contained 4 bases not matched to a gene. In nucleotides, the CDR3 is TGTGCCAGCAGCTTAGAACTAGCGGGAGGAGGAGATACGCAGTATTTT. Encoded protein: CASSLELAGGGDTQYF.

V is TRBV7-8 and J is TRBJ2-2; D gene uncertain. Trimming cost V 5 bases and J 4 bases, with 17 bases left between them. The CDR3 has 16 residues. Germline values: CDR1 SGHVS, CDR2 FQNEAQ. CDR3 DNA sequence: TGTGCCAGCAGCCCTAGACGAGCCGCTGCCACCGGGGAGCTGTTTTTT. This codes for CASSPRRAAATGELFF.

This rearrangement joins TRBV19 to TRBJ2-1, with TRBD2 matching 9 bases. V was clipped by 6 bases and J by 3 bases; unmatched bases: 6. The germline V gene has CDR1 LNHDA and CDR2 SQIVND (reference sequence). This CDR3 has 15 residues. Written as DNA, the CDR3 is TGTGCCAGTAGGGCGGGAGGGACCGTCTACAATGAGCAGTTCTTC. Translating it yields CASRAGGTVYNEQFF.

This chain uses TRBV6-5 with TRBJ2-1, with TRBD2 as a possible D gene (7 bases). The ends were cut back, 6 bases at V and 2 bases at J, with 14 bases in the middle. This CDR3 has 15 amino acids. Per the germline V gene, CDR1 is MNHEY and CDR2 is SVGAGI. Here the CDR3 DNA reads TGTGCCAGCAGGGGGGGGGCCGCTGCCTACAATGAGCAGTTCTTC. Translated, it gives CASRGGAAAYNEQFF.

V usage is TRBV6-1 and J usage is TRBJ2-5; 7 bases align to TRBD1. CDR3 length equals 15 residues. The germline V gene encodes CDR1 MNHNS and CDR2 SASEGT. V trimming: 9 bases; J trimming: 2 bases; junction bases outside the gene matches: 12. CDR3 amino acids: CASETGQRFQETQYF. The CDR3 DNA reads as TGTGCCAGTGAAACGGGACAGAGATTTCAAGAGACCCAGTACTTC.

The count of this clone is one. This chain joins TRBV28 and TRBJ2-5; 11 bases map to TRBD2. Germline V lookup: CDR1 MDHEN, CDR2 SYDVKM. The V gene end was trimmed by 4 bases and the J gene end by 3 bases; junction bases not matched to a gene: 10. The CDR3 sequence is 17 residues long. CDR3 coding DNA: TGTGCCAGCAGTTCGATCCCGGGACTAGCGGTTGAAGAGACCCAGTACTTC. Protein: CASSSIPGLAVEETQYF. The full variable domain, rest sourced from reference TRBV28 and TRBJ2-5, is DVKVTQSSRYLVKRTGEKVFLECVQDMDHENMFWYRQDPGLGLRLIYFSYDVKMKEKGDIPEGYSVSREKKERFSLILESASTNQTSMYLCASSSIPGLAVEETQYFGPGTRLLVL.

This sequence joins TRBV4-1 and TRBJ2-2, with TRBD2 identical over 9 bases. CDR3 size: 16 residues. The germline V gene has CDR1 MGHRA and CDR2 YSYEKL. Trimming at V came to 4 bases and at J to 4 bases, leaving 7 bases not matched to a gene. In DNA, the CDR3 is TGCGCCAGCAGCCTAAGAGCGGGAGGTTCCACCGGGGAGCTGTTTTTT. It is translated as CASSLRAGGSTGELFF.

On this clone itself: The sample holds other DNA sequences that translate to the same CDR3. V and J are TRBV27 and TRBJ1-1; a weak D match, TRBD1 (5 bases). The CDR3 loop spans 12 amino acids. V was clipped by 4 bases and J by 5 bases, with 8 bases between them. Germline CDR1 MNHEY, CDR2 SMNVEV (reference sequence). CDR3 coding DNA: TGTGCCAGCAGTTCCGGGGGTACTGAAGCTTTCTTT. This sequence encodes CASSSGGTEAFF.

Only a few counts were recorded for this clone. The CDR3 loop is CASPDRVGMNTEAFF. The CDR3 region has the DNA TGTGCCAGCCCCGACAGGGTTGGGATGAACACTGAAGCTTTCTTT. The chain recombines TRBV18 with TRBJ1-1; 7 nucleotides match TRBD1. CDR1 is KGHSH and CDR2 is LQKENI in the germline V gene. The ends lost 8 bases at V and 0 bases at J; junction bases unmatched: 9. The CDR3 runs 15 residues.

This clone appeared a few times. This chain connects TRBV7-3 to TRBJ2-1; 11 bases line up with TRBD2. J lost 8 bases, V lost 4 bases, and 7 bases had no gene match. CDR3 length: 15 amino acids. Germline V gives CDR1 SGHTA, CDR2 FQGTGA. CDR3 sequence: CASSYGTSGGDEQFF. The CDR3 DNA sequence: TGTGCCAGCAGCTATGGGACTAGCGGTGGCGATGAGCAGTTCTTC.

This chain links TRBV7-9 with TRBJ1-1; D ambiguous. Germline assignment: CDR1 SEHNR and CDR2 FQNEAQ (reference sequence). The CDR3 is 15 amino acids. V lost 0 bases to trimming and J lost 4 bases, with 12 bases between them. CDR3 residues: CASSLAPGVSTEAFF. The CDR3 coding sequence is TGTGCCAGCAGCTTAGCGCCGGGAGTGAGCACTGAAGCTTTCTTT. Supplemented by reference TRBV7-9 and TRBJ1-1, the full variable domain reads DTGVSQNPRHKITKRGQNVTFRCDPISEHNRLYWYRQTLGQGPEFLTYFQNEAQLEKSRLLSDRFSAERPKGSFSTLEIQRTEQGDSAMYLCASSLAPGVSTEAFFGQGTRLTVV.

The chain combines TRBV28 with TRBJ1-3; tentatively, D is TRBD1 (6 bases). The germline V and J ends were trimmed by 5 bases and 2 bases, with 13 bases remaining between them. The germline CDR1 and CDR2 sequences are MDHEN and SYDVKM. The CDR3 is 15 amino acids. CDR3 in DNA: TGTGCCAGCAGTACCTCCGGGACAACTGGAAACACCATATATTTT. Translation gives CASSTSGTTGNTIYF. Complete variable domain (other parts from reference TRBV28 and TRBJ1-3): DVKVTQSSRYLVKRTGEKVFLECVQDMDHENMFWYRQDPGLGLRLIYFSYDVKMKEKGDIPEGYSVSREKKERFSLILESASTNQTSMYLCASSTSGTTGNTIYFGEGSWLTVV.

The rearrangement uses TRBV7-8 and TRBJ1-2; 7 nucleotides align to TRBD1. Germline values: CDR1 SGHVS, CDR2 FQNEAQ. There are 16 residues in the CDR3. With 5 bases clipped from V and 2 bases from J, the junction kept 11 bases outside the gene matches. CDR3 DNA: TGTGCCAGCAGCCAAAGAGACAGGGATTGGAACTATGGCTACACCTTC. Translating gives CASSQRDRDWNYGYTF.

V usage is TRBV19 and J usage is TRBJ2-3; 10 nucleotides align to TRBD1. Germline CDR1 reads LNHDA; CDR2 reads SQIVND (reference sequence). The V segment lost 5 bases and the J segment 6 bases; nucleotides outside the gene matches: 8. The CDR3 loop spans 15 amino acids. The DNA of the CDR3 is TGTGCCAGTAGTCGCGGGACAGGGGCCAGCGATACGCAGTATTTT. Its translation: CASSRGTGASDTQYF.